Following are 5 T cell receptor beta chains from one sample sequenced in a study of T cell responses to AZD1222 COVID-19 vaccine (dated by TCRdb to the early 2020s). The library relied on the immunoSEQ multiplex PCR assay. The table comes from immuneACCESS by way of TCRdb, which keeps in-frame sequences with V and J called. Part of the clones is missing from these tables; in studies checked, under half for an unresolved V gene and the rest for unknown reasons. For this sample the table gives roughly 42,000 clones, of which 88% were detected only once. Together, the top ten hold 26% of the sample. The time point label on this specimen signifies: about 28 days (+/-7) after the second vaccine dose. The treatment or condition label corresponds to: meningococcal conjugate vaccine given as trial control. The sequenced sample was peripheral blood, obtained 28 days after the second dose of the MenACWY control vaccine. These receptors all come from an adult who received the MenACWY meningococcal vaccine as a control.

This clone is a singleton in its sample. V gene TRBV18 combines with J gene TRBJ1-1; no clear D gene. This CDR3 is built from 13 residues. The germline V and J ends were trimmed by 6 bases and 1 base, with 9 bases remaining between them. CDR1 and CDR2 (germline): KGHSH, LQKENI. The CDR3 region is CASSPTPNTEAFF. The CDR3 region has the DNA TGTGCCAGCTCTCCGACTCCGAACACTGAAGCTTTCTTT.

The rearrangement uses TRBV4-2 and TRBJ2-1; TRBD2 matches at 8 bases. In germline, CDR1 is LGHNA, CDR2 YNFKEQ. J gave up 9 bases and V 0 bases, and 10 bases lay outside the gene matches. The CDR3 is 16 amino acids. CDR3 coding DNA: TGTGCCAGCAGCCAAGATCCCCGGGAGGGCCGCTTTGAGCAGTTCTTC. Its protein is CASSQDPREGRFEQFF.

The chain employs TRBV25-1 and TRBJ2-3; possibly TRBD1 for D (6 bases). This CDR3 has 15 residues. Trimming pared 4 bases from V and 5 bases from J, leaving 16 bases between. Germline V CDR1 and CDR2: MGHDK, SYGVNS. The CDR3 spells CASSVAVPRGDTQYF. CDR3 nucleotides: TGTGCCAGCAGTGTGGCGGTTCCCAGGGGAGATACGCAGTATTTT.

The chain uses TRBV15 and TRBJ2-1; TRBD1 agrees at 10 bases. The CDR3 is made up of 13 amino acids. J was trimmed by 8 bases and V by 4 bases; bases with no gene match: 2. Germline V CDR1 and CDR2: LNHNV, YYDKDF (reference sequence). The CDR3 DNA reads as TGTGCCACCAGCAAAGGGACAGGGGATGAGCAGTTCTTC. Protein: CATSKGTGDEQFF.

The rearrangement joins TRBV19 to TRBJ2-2; 9 bases are shared with TRBD1. Germline loops: CDR1 LNHDA, CDR2 SQIVND (reference sequence). The CDR3 loop spans 17 amino acids. Trimming at V came to 0 bases and at J to 6 bases, leaving 8 bases not matched to a gene. The CDR3 loop is CASSIDGTGYVAGELFF. CDR3 sequence (DNA): TGTGCCAGTAGTATAGATGGGACAGGGTACGTCGCCGGGGAGCTGTTTTTT.